The source of this TCR beta chain is a study of T cells in Graves' hyperthyroidism and ophthalmopathy. Of note for this clonotype: Its specificity is unknown.

The CDR3 loop spans 13 amino acids. The germline V gene encodes CDR1 MNHEY and CDR2 SVGAGI. V was trimmed by 4 bases and J by 7 bases, leaving 13 bases between them. RNA transcripts served as the template for amplifying TCR beta CDR3 regions. First-round RT-PCR targeting the TCR CDR3 was performed with the HTBI primer set. TCRdb independently ran MiXCR on the multiplex PCR reads; one entry per CDR3 protein. The table includes roughly 240,000 distinct CDR3 sequences, roughly 22% detected once. Overall study results and limits: Blood also contained most expanded thyroid clonotypes above 0.001.

The specimen sequenced was blood. J is TRBJ1-2 and V is TRBV6-5, with D perhaps TRBD1 (6 bases). The TCR was taken from a woman aged 35 to 49 with Graves' ophthalmopathy. The CDR3 spells CASSSRGAFGYTF. In DNA, the CDR3 is TGTGCCAGCAGTTCGCGGGGGGCGTTTGGCTACACCTTC.